Each of the 15 T cell receptor beta chains below was sequenced from the same sample in a study of control samples from healthy donors and cancer patients. Repertoires were generated with immunoSEQ multiplex PCR, while TCRdb's copy carries only in-frame clones and drops some. The sample shows 50,000 or so clones, 80% to 90% of them seen only once. The sequenced sample consisted of PBMCs. These receptors all stem from a woman aged 45-59 years with lung cancer.

The V call is TRBV20-1, the J call TRBJ1-1; D uncertain. Trimming stripped 8 bases from V and 2 bases from J, with 9 bases between. This CDR3 is 11 amino acids long. The germline V gene has CDR1 DFQATT and CDR2 SNEGSKA (reference sequence). CDR3 loop: CSQRRNTEAFF. CDR3 bases: TGCAGTCAGCGACGTAACACTGAAGCTTTCTTT.

This chain connects TRBV4-2 to TRBJ2-7; 9 nucleotides match TRBD1. After removal of 2 bases from V and 2 bases from J, the junction contained 4 bases not matched to a gene. CDR1 is LGHNA, CDR2 YNFKEQ, per germline. This CDR3 has 15 residues. CDR3 sequence reads: CASSQQTGGPYEQYF. The DNA for the CDR3 is TGTGCCAGCAGCCAACAGACAGGGGGGCCCTACGAGCAGTACTTC.

The rearrangement uses TRBV13 and TRBJ2-7, with a weak D call TRBD1 (5 bases). This CDR3 contains 15 residues. Looked up from germline, CDR1 is PRHDT and CDR2 is FYEKMQ (reference sequence). Deletions cut 2 bases from V and 5 bases from J, with 16 bases between. Here the CDR3 reads CASSLTGSATHEQYF. Written as DNA, the CDR3 is TGTGCCAGCAGCTTAACAGGATCGGCCACCCACGAGCAGTACTTC.

The rearrangement uses TRBV4-3 and TRBJ2-1; D is unclear. Trimming took off 0 bases at V and 0 bases at J, with 3 bases between the two ends. The CDR3 extends over 14 amino acids. From germline, CDR1 is LGHNA and CDR2 YSLEER. The CDR3 DNA reads TGCGCCAGCAGCCAAGATACCTCCTACAATGAGCAGTTCTTC. Amino acids: CASSQDTSYNEQFF.

The chain links TRBV27 to TRBJ2-2, with a tentative D call TRBD1 (6 bases). The CDR3 extends over 16 amino acids. V was trimmed by 6 bases and J by 1 base, leaving 15 bases between them. Germline assignment: CDR1 MNHEY and CDR2 SMNVEV (reference sequence). CDR3 region: CASSLPATGNTGELFF. In DNA, the CDR3 is TGTGCCAGCAGCCTTCCAGCGACAGGGAACACCGGGGAGCTGTTTTTT.

The chain links TRBV19 to TRBJ1-5; D gene unclear. Germline-derived CDR1 and CDR2 are LNHDA and SQIVND (reference sequence). This CDR3 has 12 amino acids. Trimming took off 5 bases at V and 5 bases at J, with 7 bases between the two ends. The chain's CDR3 is CASSQSYQPQHF. In DNA form, the CDR3 reads TGTGCCAGTAGTCAGAGCTATCAGCCCCAGCATTTT. The full variable domain, with the rest looked up from reference TRBV19 and TRBJ1-5, is DGGITQSPKYLFRKEGQNVTLSCEQNLNHDAMYWYRQDPGQGLRLIYYSQIVNDFQKGDIAEGYSVSREKKESFPLTVTSAQKNPTAFYLCASSQSYQPQHFGDGTRLSIL.

The chain employs TRBV2 and TRBJ1-1; no reliable D call. V was trimmed by 6 bases and J by 0 bases, leaving 11 bases between them. Germline CDR1 reads SNHLY; CDR2 reads FYNNEI. The CDR3 covers 14 residues. The DNA of the CDR3 is TGTGCCAGCAGCCTGCTGAGGGTGAACACTGAAGCTTTCTTT. Its protein is CASSLLRVNTEAFF.

The CDR3 region is CASSQERGSGNTEAFF. The CDR3 nucleotides are TGTGCCAGCAGCCAAGAAAGGGGGTCTGGGAACACTGAAGCTTTCTTT. The rearrangement uses TRBV3-1 (or the pseudogene TRBV3-2) and TRBJ1-1; D perhaps matches TRBD1 (6 bases). The V and J ends lost 0 bases and 1 base respectively, with 12 bases between them. CDR1 is LGHDT, CDR2 YNNKEL, per germline (reference sequence). The CDR3 contains 16 residues.

This clone was detected only a few times. This sequence joins TRBV10-2 and TRBJ1-1, with D uncertain. This CDR3 is built from 12 residues. Germline V gene data show CDR1 as WSHSY and CDR2 as SAAADI. Trimming took 2 bases from V and 7 from J, leaving 8 bases between them. The CDR3 sequence: CASSERRLEAFF. CDR3 coding DNA: TGCGCCAGCAGTGAGCGGCGGCTTGAAGCTTTCTTT.

The CDR3 DNA is TGTGCCAGCAGCCAAGACAAGGGCGAAAAACTGTTTTTT. Protein: CASSQDKGEKLFF. The chain employs TRBV3-1 (or the pseudogene TRBV3-2) and TRBJ1-4; D unresolved. The CDR3 runs to 13 residues. The germline CDR1 and CDR2 sequences are LGHDT and YNNKEL (reference sequence). The V end was cut by 0 bases, the J end by 8 bases, with 7 bases between.

This clone has just a few counts. This sequence joins TRBV2 and TRBJ2-2; D is possibly TRBD1 (7 bases). Trimming left V 8 bases short and J 5 bases short, with 24 bases between. Germline V CDR1 and CDR2: SNHLY, FYNNEI. CDR3 length equals 17 residues. In DNA form, the CDR3 reads TGTGCCAGCCTTTACGGGAAAGTGGCAGGGGGGACCGGGGAGCTGTTTTTT. Translated, it gives CASLYGKVAGGTGELFF.

The gene calls are TRBV19 and TRBJ2-5; possibly TRBD2 for D (6 bases). V lost 6 bases, J lost 5 bases, and 19 bases lay in between. Germline loops: CDR1 LNHDA, CDR2 SQIVND (reference sequence). The CDR3 extends over 15 amino acids. The CDR3 loop reads CASRRSTAGGETQYF. The CDR3 region has the DNA TGTGCCAGTAGAAGATCGACAGCCGGAGGGGAGACCCAGTACTTC.

The J gene is TRBJ1-5, the V gene TRBV12-5; TRBD1 agrees at 9 bases. V gave up 1 base and J gave up 4 bases; unmatched junction bases: 8. CDR1 is LGHNT and CDR2 is FRNRAP in the germline V gene. CDR3 length: 17 residues. The DNA for the CDR3 is TGTGCTAGTGGTTTGGAAAGGGGGGACAGGGTTAATCAGCCCCAGCATTTT. Its protein is CASGLERGDRVNQPQHF.

This sequence joins TRBV19 and TRBJ1-2; no clear D. V dropped 5 bases and J dropped 3 bases, with 16 bases sitting between them. The CDR3 loop spans 15 amino acids. Germline CDR1 is LNHDA and CDR2 is SQIVND (reference sequence). CDR3 coding DNA: TGTGCCAGTAGTTTCCCTCCGCCTCGGGACTATGGCTACACCTTC. Protein: CASSFPPPRDYGYTF.

The J gene is TRBJ1-2, the V gene TRBV29-1, with D tentatively TRBD1 (5 bases). The CDR3 covers 12 residues. V dropped 6 bases and J dropped 5 bases, with 13 bases sitting between them. Per the germline V gene, CDR1 is SQVTM and CDR2 is ANQGSEA. Here the CDR3 reads CSVKYGGYGYTF. The CDR3 coding sequence is TGCAGCGTGAAGTATGGGGGTTATGGCTACACCTTC.